The rows below give T cell receptor beta chains drawn from one sample of a study of OX40 agonist ivuxolimab in advanced cancers. Libraries were prepared by immunoSEQ multiplex PCR; TCRdb keeps only in-frame clonotypes and omits some of them. The data show more than 45,000 clones, about 83% seen once. The source material was CD4+ or CD8+ T cells sorted from blood, sampled in a trial of the OX40 agonist ivuxolimab. The receptors were gathered from an adult with an advanced solid tumor such as melanoma, head and neck, liver or kidney cancer. The CDR3 runs from the conserved cysteine through the conserved F or W. The D gene is left open where the match is weak. Size values are once, few and many counts, or a class for expanded clones, and some rows have none.

D,size,length,V,J,CDR3,DNA
.,once,16,TRBV4-1,TRBJ2-2,CASSLGRNKNTGELFF,TGCGCCAGCAGCCTTGGACGGAATAAGAACACCGGGGAGCTGTTTTTT
TRBD2,.,15,TRBV9,TRBJ2-5,CASSPRQTSRETQYF,TGTGCCAGCAGCCCCCGGCAGACTAGCAGAGAGACCCAGTACTTC
.,.,15,TRBV9,TRBJ2-1,CASSVYGSSYNEQFF,TGTGCCAGCAGCGTCTACGGGAGCTCCTACAATGAGCAGTTCTTC
.,.,15,TRBV5-8,TRBJ1-5,CASSLFRVSNQPQHF,TGTGCCAGCAGCTTGTTCAGGGTTAGCAATCAGCCCCAGCATTTT
.,.,14,TRBV18,TRBJ2-7,CASSPPQSNYEQYF,TGTGCCAGCTCACCACCGCAGAGTAACTACGAGCAGTACTTC
.,.,16,TRBV7-9,TRBJ1-4,CASSFGRSVTDEKLFF,TGTGCCAGCAGCTTTGGCAGGTCGGTGACGGATGAAAAACTGTTTTTT
.,medium-sized,13,TRBV28,TRBJ2-7,CASRPDSHYEQYF,TGTGCCAGCAGACCGGACTCGCACTACGAGCAGTACTTC
.,.,13,TRBV6-1,TRBJ2-3,CASYGRRTDTQYF,TGTGCCAGCTATGGACGGCGCACAGATACGCAGTATTTT
.,.,17,TRBV5-4,TRBJ2-3,CASSLAGGGGSTDTQYF,TGTGCCAGCAGCTTGGCCGGGGGAGGTGGTAGCACAGATACGCAGTATTTT
.,.,15,TRBV23-1,TRBJ2-4,CASSRSSLAKNIQYF,TGCGCCAGCAGTCGTTCTAGCTTAGCCAAAAACATTCAGTACTTC
.,.,13,TRBV19,TRBJ1-1,CASSTAVNTEAFF,TGTGCCAGTAGTACCGCAGTGAACACTGAAGCTTTCTTT
.,.,13,TRBV28,TRBJ2-3,CASRPGSTDTQYF,TGTGCCAGCAGACCTGGCAGCACAGATACGCAGTATTTT
TRBD1,.,13,TRBV28,TRBJ1-1,CASSPGTGFITFF,TGTGCCAGCAGCCCCGGGACAGGGTTCATAACTTTCTTT
.,few,13,TRBV5-1,TRBJ2-3,CASSPSGTDTQYF,TGCGCCAGCAGCCCCTCTGGGACAGATACGCAGTATTTT
.,few,15,TRBV5-8,TRBJ1-1,CASSLAVGDGTEAFF,TGTGCCAGCAGCTTGGCGGTTGGGGATGGCACTGAAGCTTTCTTT
.,.,13,TRBV9,TRBJ1-2,CASSAGGGYGYTF,TGTGCCAGCAGCGCCGGTGGAGGCTATGGCTACACCTTC